This TCR beta chain was recovered during a study of CD8+ T cells in alopecia areata (dated by TCRdb to 2016 to 2019). Looking at the study overall: The treated patients, all with moderate-to-severe alopecia areata, were enrolled in an open-label pilot trial of oral tofacitinib given at 5 to 10 mg twice daily. Tofacitinib was given for 6 to 18 months, followed by 6 months of follow-up off drug to assess delayed response and recurrence. The SALT score, which quantifies the percentage of affected scalp surface area, was used to measure disease severity in treated patients. In both human patients and the C3H/HeJ mouse model, the study applied high-throughput TCRbeta sequencing to look at T cell clonal expansion in alopecia areata. Human TCRbeta sequencing covered scalp tissue and sorted CD4+ and CD8+ peripheral blood T cells from patchy and totalis/universalis alopecia areata patients and healthy controls. Tofacitinib-treated patients had biopsies at baseline and at 4 and 24 weeks of treatment, with a later scalp biopsy in several patients. Scalp clonality was compared across normal scalp (n=4), patchy alopecia areata scalp (n=8), and alopecia totalis/universalis scalp (n=8). RNA was extracted with the PAXgene miRNA kit for fixed scalp, the miRNeasy kit for PBMCs, and the RNeasy kit for mouse skin. TCRbeta CDR3 regions were amplified by immunoSEQ multiplex PCR with 35 Vbeta forward and 13 Jbeta reverse primers. Broad study findings and their caveats: Scalp clonality and the number of expanded CD8+ clones among the top 100 scalp clones were significantly decreased by tofacitinib. Shared TCR sequences between patients were less evident than in mice, which may be partly attributable to HLA diversity in the patient population. Higher clonality and more expanded CD8+ clones were observed in lesional scalp than in normal scalp, particularly in alopecia totalis/universalis, a finding suggestive of antigenic drive. Unlike mouse skin, which is dominated by gammadelta T cells, normal human skin has resident alphabeta T cells that are also sequenced, and this complicates analysis of the scalp TCR repertoire. Because the treated cohort was small and had only one nonresponder, larger studies are needed to examine links between baseline CD8+ expansion and response. Many expanded lesional clones persisted in scalp and blood during tofacitinib treatment, which may partly explain relapse after stopping treatment.

This clone was seen a few times. No cognate antigen has been identified for it. There are no base qualities to consult, and no much larger clone falls within one base. Libraries were constructed by the immunoSEQ multiplex PCR assay. RNA was extracted from all samples and reverse transcribed into cDNA as template for TCR sequencing. SuperScript III was used for first-strand cDNA synthesis, primed with a 2:1 mix of oligo-dT and random hexamers. A synthetic immune receptor repertoire was used to assess amplification bias, and residual bias was removed computationally. From the authors' description of their analysis: After raw reads were preprocessed to remove errors, the CDR3 was defined following IMGT conventions as running from the conserved cysteine to phenylalanine. Clonality was computed as 1 minus the Shannon entropy, with the entropy normalized by log2 of the number of productive unique TCRs. Whether each scalp clone was CD4 or CD8 was inferred by checking scalp TCRbeta sequences against the CD4 and CD8 repertoires from sorted blood. TCRdb limited this immuneACCESS table to in-frame rearrangements with V and J called. A share of clones is missing; checked studies link under half to unresolved V genes, and the rest is unexplained. V, J and clone size reflect that table, while D and trimming were determined from the DNA. In all, the sample holds more than 200,000 clones, and roughly 44% of those were seen once. Of the sample, around 2.5% falls within the top ten clones.

The germline V gene specifies MGHRA as CDR1 and YSYEKL as CDR2. V is cut back by 2 bases and J by 10 bases, with 8 bases in the junction unmatched. From cysteine to phenylalanine, the CDR3 is 15 amino acids long. Just the 45-base CDR3 DNA is kept, in frame starting at base 1. The treatment or condition label of this sample denotes: oral pan-JAK inhibitor, 5-10 mg twice daily. Peripheral blood and lesional scalp punch biopsies were obtained from patients with alopecia areata. PBMCs were isolated by density centrifugation and stained for CD3, CD4 and CD8, and CD4+ and CD8+ T cells were sorted on a FACSAria.

The sequence is built from TRBV4-1 and TRBJ1-4; 9 bases in the junction line up with TRBD1. The specimen was CD4+ T cells sorted from blood, collected at approximately week 36, from a patient treated with tofacitinib. The clonotype comes from a human donor with alopecia areata. In nucleotides, the sequence is TGCGCCAGCAGCCAAAGGACAGGGGTTGAGGCAAAACTGTTTTTT. Translated, this gives CASSQRTGVEAKLFF.